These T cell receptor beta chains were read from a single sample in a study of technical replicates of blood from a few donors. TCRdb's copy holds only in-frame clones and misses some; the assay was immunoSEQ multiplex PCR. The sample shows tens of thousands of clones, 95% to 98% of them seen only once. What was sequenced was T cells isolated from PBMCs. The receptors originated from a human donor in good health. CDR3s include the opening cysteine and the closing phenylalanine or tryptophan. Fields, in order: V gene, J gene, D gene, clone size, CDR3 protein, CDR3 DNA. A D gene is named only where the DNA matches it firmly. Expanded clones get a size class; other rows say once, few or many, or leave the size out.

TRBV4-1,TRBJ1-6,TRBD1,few,CASSPTGAYSSPLHF,TGCGCCAGCAGCCCAACAGGGGCTTATAGTTCACCCCTCCACTTT
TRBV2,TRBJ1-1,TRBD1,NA,CASSETGWTEAFF,TGTGCCAGCAGTGAGACAGGGTGGACTGAAGCTTTCTTT
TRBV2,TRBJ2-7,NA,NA,CASSEAPGTYEQYF,TGTGCCAGCAGTGAAGCGCCGGGAACCTACGAGCAGTACTTC
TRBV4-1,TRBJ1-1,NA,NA,CASSQGWGGWYTEAFF,TGCGCCAGCAGCCAAGGTTGGGGGGGCTGGTACACTGAAGCTTTCTTT
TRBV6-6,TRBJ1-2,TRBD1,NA,CASSDDRGYGYTF,TGTGCCAGCAGCGATGACAGGGGCTATGGCTACACCTTC
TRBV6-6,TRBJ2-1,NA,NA,CASSYSSPNEQFF,TGTGCCAGCAGTTACTCCAGTCCAAATGAGCAGTTCTTC
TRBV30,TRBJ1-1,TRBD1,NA,CAGDRQGETEAFF,TGTGCCGGAGACCGACAGGGAGAAACTGAAGCTTTCTTT
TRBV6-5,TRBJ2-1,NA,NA,CASKVGAAYNEQFF,TGTGCCAGCAAGGTTGGGGCAGCCTACAATGAGCAGTTCTTC
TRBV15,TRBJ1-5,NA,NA,CATSRDIGERNQPQHF,TGTGCCACCAGCAGAGATATAGGGGAACGAAATCAGCCCCAGCATTTT
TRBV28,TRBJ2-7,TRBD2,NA,CASGVAGSSYEQYF,TGTGCCAGCGGAGTAGCGGGTAGCTCCTACGAGCAGTACTTC
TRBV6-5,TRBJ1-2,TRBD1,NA,CASKVTGGVYGYTF,TGTGCCAGCAAAGTAACAGGGGGCGTTTACGGCTACACCTTC
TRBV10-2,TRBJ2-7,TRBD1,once,CASSLDRGEQYF,TGCGCCAGCAGTTTAGACAGGGGCGAGCAGTACTTC
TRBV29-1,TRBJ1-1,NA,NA,CSVVLRGRTEAFF,TGCAGCGTTGTACTACGGGGGAGGACTGAAGCTTTCTTT
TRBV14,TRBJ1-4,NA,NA,CASSLDYRATNEKLFF,TGTGCCAGCAGCCTAGATTACCGAGCAACTAATGAAAAACTGTTTTTT
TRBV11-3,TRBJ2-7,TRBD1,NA,CASSLEGWDRPYEQYF,TGTGCCAGCAGCTTAGAAGGGTGGGACAGACCCTACGAGCAGTACTTC
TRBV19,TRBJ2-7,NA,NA,CASSTSTGASYEQYF,TGTGCCAGTAGTACTTCGACAGGAGCGTCCTACGAGCAGTACTTC
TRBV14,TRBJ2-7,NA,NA,CASSQGLQGSYEQYF,TGTGCCAGCAGCCAAGGCCTCCAGGGATCCTACGAGCAGTACTTC
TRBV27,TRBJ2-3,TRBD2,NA,CASSLALAGDVDTQYF,TGTGCCAGCAGTTTAGCGCTAGCGGGAGATGTAGATACGCAGTATTTT
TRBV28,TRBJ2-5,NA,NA,CASSFLGGRGTQYF,TGTGCCAGCAGTTTTTTGGGGGGACGGGGCACCCAGTACTTC
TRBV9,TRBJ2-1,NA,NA,CASSPRTDNEQFF,TGTGCCAGCAGCCCGAGGACAGACAATGAGCAGTTCTTC
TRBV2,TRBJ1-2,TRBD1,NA,CASSSRQGRVNYGYTF,TGTGCCAGCAGCAGTAGACAGGGTAGGGTAAACTATGGCTACACCTTC
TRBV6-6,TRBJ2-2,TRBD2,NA,CAAKPAGGRSGELFF,TGTGCCGCAAAACCGGCGGGAGGCCGGTCCGGGGAGCTGTTTTTT
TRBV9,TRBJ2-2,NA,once,CASSARGWGTNTGELFF,TGTGCCAGCAGCGCTCGAGGGTGGGGAACGAACACCGGGGAGCTGTTTTTT
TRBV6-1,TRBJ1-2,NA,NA,CASSEAGGYGYTF,TGTGCCAGCAGTGAAGCGGGGGGTTATGGCTACACCTTC
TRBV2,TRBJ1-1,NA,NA,CASSSWTPNTEAFF,TGTGCCAGCAGTTCGTGGACACCGAACACTGAAGCTTTCTTT
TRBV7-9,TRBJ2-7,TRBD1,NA,CASSSGQGTYEQYF,TGTGCCAGCAGCTCGGGACAGGGAACCTACGAGCAGTACTTC
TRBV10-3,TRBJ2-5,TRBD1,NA,CAISVDREWETQYF,TGTGCCATCAGTGTGGACAGGGAGTGGGAGACCCAGTACTTC
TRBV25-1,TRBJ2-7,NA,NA,CASTTAGAYEQYF,TGTGCCAGCACTACCGCAGGGGCCTACGAGCAGTACTTC
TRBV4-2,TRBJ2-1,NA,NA,CASSHATRSSYNEQFF,TGTGCCAGCAGCCATGCTACTAGGAGCTCCTACAATGAGCAGTTCTTC
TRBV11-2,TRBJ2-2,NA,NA,CASSHRGTGELFF,TGTGCCAGCAGTCACCGAGGGACCGGGGAGCTGTTTTTT
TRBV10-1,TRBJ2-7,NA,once,CASSEDPDGEQYF,TGCGCCAGCAGTGAAGACCCCGACGGGGAGCAGTACTTC
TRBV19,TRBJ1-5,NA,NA,CASSIDGSNQPQHF,TGTGCCAGTAGTATAGACGGTAGCAATCAGCCCCAGCATTTT
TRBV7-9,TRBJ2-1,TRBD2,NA,CASSPGGASGSYNEQFF,TGTGCCAGCAGCCCGGGTGGGGCTAGCGGGAGCTACAATGAGCAGTTCTTC
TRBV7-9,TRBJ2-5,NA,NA,CASSLEGMETQYF,TGTGCCAGCAGCTTGGAGGGAATGGAGACCCAGTACTTC
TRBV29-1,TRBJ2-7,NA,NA,CSVRTETEQYF,TGCAGCGTACGGACAGAAACCGAGCAGTACTTC